Below, 20 T cell receptor beta chains from the same sample are listed, as sequenced in a study of blood T cell repertoires in COVID-19. Profiled with immunoSEQ multiplex PCR; TCRdb holds only in-frame clones, not every one. The sample consists of over 110,000 clones, 75% to 85% of them appearing once. The material sequenced was peripheral blood. All receptors derive from a man aged 65 to 85 who had recovered from COVID-19.

The J gene is TRBJ1-1, the V gene TRBV5-6; D remains unclear. Germline CDR1 is SGHDT and CDR2 is YYEEEE. This CDR3 is 11 amino acids long. With 5 bases removed from V and 1 base from J, the gap between germline ends came to 3 bases. The CDR3 bases are TGTGCCAGCAGGCGGAACACTGAAGCTTTCTTT. Its translation: CASRRNTEAFF.

The chain uses TRBV7-3 and TRBJ2-1; D ambiguous. Germline V lookup: CDR1 SGHTA, CDR2 FQGTGA. CDR3 length equals 13 residues. Trimming stripped 5 bases from V and 7 bases from J, with 12 bases between. The CDR3 DNA reads TGTGCCAGCAGCCCCCTGGGCGAGAATGAGCAGTTCTTC. It yields the protein CASSPLGENEQFF.

The chain has TRBV6-5 and TRBJ1-5; 7 nucleotides agree with TRBD1. The CDR3 totals 14 residues. The V segment lost 0 bases and the J segment 5 bases; nucleotides outside the gene matches: 1. In germline, CDR1 is MNHEY, CDR2 SVGAGI. The DNA of the CDR3 is TGTGCCAGCAGTTACTCAGGGGGCGATCAGCCCCAGCATTTT. Its protein is CASSYSGGDQPQHF.

This chain connects TRBV3-1 (or the pseudogene TRBV3-2) to TRBJ1-2; the D gene is possibly TRBD1 (6 bases). CDR1 is LGHDT and CDR2 is YNNKEL in the germline V gene (reference sequence). V lost 5 bases and J 3 bases, leaving 10 bases between the germline ends. This CDR3 comprises 13 residues. CDR3 loop: CASSIRQDYGYTF. CDR3 nucleotides: TGTGCCAGCAGCATCCGACAGGACTATGGCTACACCTTC.

This clone occurred a few times. V gene TRBV2 combines with J gene TRBJ2-2; weak D call: TRBD1 (5 bases). V lost 6 bases and J 2 bases, leaving 10 bases between the germline ends. The CDR3 sequence is 14 residues long. Germline CDR1 and CDR2: SNHLY and FYNNEI. CDR3 in amino acids: CASRDNLNTGELFF. As DNA, the CDR3 is TGTGCCAGCAGGGACAACTTAAACACCGGGGAGCTGTTTTTT.

This chain joins TRBV29-1 and TRBJ1-3; D is possibly TRBD1 (6 bases). V was pared by 1 base and J by 2 bases, with 9 bases between. CDR3 length: 14 residues. CDR1 is SQVTM and CDR2 is ANQGSEA in the germline V gene. CDR3 DNA: TGCAGCGTTGAAGTGGGGGCGCCTGGAAACACCATATATTTT. Protein product: CSVEVGAPGNTIYF. The entire variable domain, with the rest obtained from reference TRBV29-1 and TRBJ1-3, is as follows: SAVISQKPSRDICQRGTSLTIQCQVDSQVTMMFWYRQQPGQSLTLIATANQGSEATYESGFVIDKFPISRPNLTFSTLTVSNMSPEDSSIYLCSVEVGAPGNTIYFGEGSWLTVV.

This chain uses TRBV4-3 with TRBJ2-6; 8 positions agree with TRBD1. The J segment lost 2 bases and the V segment lost 0 bases, leaving 12 bases of the junction unmatched. CDR3 length: 20 amino acids. The germline V gene encodes CDR1 LGHNA and CDR2 YSLEER. CDR3 nucleotides: TGCGCCAGCAGCCAAGATATCCCGGCAGGGGGCCTGACTGGGGCCAACGTCCTGACTTTC. Translation gives CASSQDIPAGGLTGANVLTF.

This clone has more than one count but fewer than ten. The chain uses TRBV20-1 and TRBJ2-1, with D perhaps matching TRBD2 (6 bases). The CDR3 contains 16 residues. V shed 3 bases and J shed 9 bases, with 24 bases lying between them. The germline V gene has CDR1 DFQATT and CDR2 SNEGSKA (reference sequence). The CDR3 region has the DNA TGCAGTGCTAGTCAGCGCTCGGGAGAAATGGGCGGTGAGCAGTTCTTC. It specifies CSASQRSGEMGGEQFF.

The rearrangement uses TRBV12-3 or TRBV12-4 and TRBJ1-2; D perhaps matches TRBD1 (6 bases). The V gene lost 7 bases and the J gene lost 4 bases, with 13 bases spanning the gap. The CDR3 has 13 amino acids. The chain's CDR3 is CASTPGGGYGYTF. CDR3 nucleotides: TGTGCCAGCACCCCGGGGGGCGGCTATGGCTACACCTTC.

V usage is TRBV18 and J usage is TRBJ2-6; 9 nucleotides line up with TRBD1. The CDR3 has 19 amino acids. V gave up 5 bases and J gave up 2 bases; unmatched junction bases: 13. The germline CDR1 and CDR2 sequences are KGHSH and LQKENI. CDR3 nucleotides: TGTGCCAGCTCAGAACGTACCGGGACAGGGAGTACTGGGGCCAACGTCCTGACTTTC. Amino acids: CASSERTGTGSTGANVLTF. The full variable domain, in which reference TRBV18 and TRBJ2-6 provide the parts outside the CDR3, is NAGVMQNPRHLVRRRGQEARLRCSPMKGHSHVYWYRQLPEEGLKFMVYLQKENIIDESGMPKERFSAEFPKEGPSILRIQQVVRGDSAAYFCASSERTGTGSTGANVLTFGAGSRLTVL.

This sequence joins TRBV5-5 and TRBJ1-2; maybe TRBD1 (5 bases). Trimming removed 1 base from V and 2 bases from J, with 12 bases in between. Germline CDR1 SGHKS, CDR2 YYEKEE (reference sequence). The CDR3 loop spans 15 amino acids. The CDR3 here is CASSLTLGVNYGYTF. In nucleotides, the CDR3 is TGTGCCAGCAGCTTGACGCTAGGGGTCAACTATGGCTACACCTTC.

This chain connects TRBV13 to TRBJ2-7; 8 bases match TRBD2. Per the germline V gene, CDR1 is PRHDT and CDR2 is FYEKMQ (reference sequence). Trimming at V came to 0 bases and at J to 3 bases, leaving 1 base not matched to a gene. The CDR3 extends over 14 amino acids. As DNA, the CDR3 is TGTGCCAGCAGCTTAGGTAGCGGGAACTACGAGCAGTACTTC. Encoded protein: CASSLGSGNYEQYF.

The chain has TRBV5-4 and TRBJ2-1; tentative D call: TRBD2 (6 bases). The V end lost 1 base, the J end lost 2 bases, and 16 bases lay between the germline ends. CDR1 and CDR2 from the germline V gene are SGHNT and YYREEE (reference sequence). The CDR3 is 17 residues long. The CDR3 sequence: CASSLYGVAATYNEQFF. CDR3 nucleotides: TGTGCCAGCAGCTTGTATGGGGTAGCGGCGACCTACAATGAGCAGTTCTTC.

V gene TRBV5-1 combines with J gene TRBJ2-7, with TRBD1 matching 9 bases. CDR3 length: 15 residues. Germline V lookup: CDR1 SGHRS, CDR2 YFSETQ. V dropped 3 bases and J dropped 4; count of bases not matched to a gene: 8. The CDR3, as DNA: TGCGCCAGCAGCTCAGGACAGGGGCCACGGTACGAGCAGTACTTC. It codes for CASSSGQGPRYEQYF.

The chain carries TRBV5-4 and TRBJ2-2; a weak D match, TRBD2 (6 bases). The CDR3 contains 19 residues. The V gene lost 4 bases and the J gene lost 2 bases, with 24 bases spanning the gap. Germline CDR1 SGHNT, CDR2 YYREEE (reference sequence). CDR3 bases: TGTGCCAGCAGCACAAGGGGAGGCTCCGGAACCGTCAACACCGGGGAGCTGTTTTTT. This translates into CASSTRGGSGTVNTGELFF.

This clone has more than one count but fewer than ten. The J gene is TRBJ1-6, the V gene TRBV25-1; D is ambiguous. CDR3 length: 12 amino acids. The germline V gene encodes CDR1 MGHDK and CDR2 SYGVNS. Trimming left V 3 bases short and J 9 bases short, with 6 bases between. The CDR3 loop reads CASSEASSPLHF. In DNA, the CDR3 is TGTGCCAGCAGTGAGGCCAGTTCACCCCTCCACTTT.

The gene calls are TRBV30 and TRBJ1-2, with TRBD1 matching 7 bases. The CDR3 is 14 residues long. V lost 3 bases to trimming and J lost 6 bases; unmatched junction nucleotides: 10. Germline V gene data show CDR1 as GTSNPN and CDR2 as SVGIG (reference sequence). CDR3 DNA: TGTGCCTGGAGCTCGACAGGGAGTGTAAATGGCTACACCTTC. Its protein product is CAWSSTGSVNGYTF. The complete variable domain, with remaining parts taken from reference TRBV30 and TRBJ1-2, reads SQTIHQWPATLVQPVGSPLSLECTVEGTSNPNLYWYRQAAGRGLQLLFYSVGIGQISSEVPQNLSASRPQDRQFILSSKKLLLSDSGFYLCAWSSTGSVNGYTFGSGTRLTVV.

This rearrangement joins TRBV27 to TRBJ1-5; the D gene is possibly TRBD1 (5 bases). This CDR3 is 14 amino acids long. The germline V gene encodes CDR1 MNHEY and CDR2 SMNVEV (reference sequence). The V end lost 5 bases, the J end lost 5 bases, and 13 bases lay between the germline ends. The CDR3 DNA reads TGTGCCAGCAGTCCAGACAGAGGCCATCAGCCCCAGCATTTT. Its protein product is CASSPDRGHQPQHF.

The V and J genes are TRBV29-1 and TRBJ1-2; the D gene is possibly TRBD1 (6 bases). CDR1 SQVTM and CDR2 ANQGSEA come from the germline V gene. The CDR3 has 13 amino acids. Trimming shortened V by 6 bases and J by 5 bases, and 16 bases separated the two germline ends. The CDR3 protein is CSVPGHYLYGYTF. CDR3 coding DNA: TGCAGCGTCCCGGGACACTACCTGTATGGCTACACCTTC.

V gene TRBV19 combines with J gene TRBJ2-5, with D maybe TRBD1 (5 bases). V lost 6 bases, J lost 0 bases, and 14 bases lay in between. Germline CDR1 reads LNHDA; CDR2 reads SQIVND (reference sequence). The CDR3 loop spans 15 amino acids. The CDR3 spells CASRLTATHQETQYF. DNA of the CDR3: TGTGCCAGTAGGCTGACAGCAACTCACCAAGAGACCCAGTACTTC.